The 10 T cell receptor beta chains given below trace back to one sample, sequenced in a study of esophageal squamous cell carcinoma tumors. After a first PCR with P20EA plus a TCR alpha or TCR beta constant-region primer, a nested PCR used CA2 or CB2. A polyT18-containing BSL-18E primer started reverse transcription before unbiased adaptor ligation RT-PCR amplified the TCR genes. TCRdb reanalysed the 5' RACE reads using MiXCR and keeps one entry per CDR3 protein. The sample holds around 6,000 distinct CDR3 sequences, approximately 22% seen once. The sample comprised tumor tissue. The receptor source for this set is a man aged 45-85 years with esophageal squamous cell carcinoma.

The chain has TRBV2 and TRBJ1-3; D uncertain. Germline V lookup: CDR1 SNHLY, CDR2 FYNNEI. V lost 4 bases and J 0 bases, leaving 10 bases between the germline ends. The CDR3 extends over 15 amino acids. This chain's CDR3 is CASSAESVSGNTIYF. For the CDR3, the DNA is TGTGCCAGCAGTGCCGAGTCTGTCTCTGGAAACACCATATATTTT.

This clonotype was recorded many times. The rearrangement links TRBV5-5 to TRBJ2-5, with TRBD2 identical over 11 bases. The germline gives CDR1 SGHKS, CDR2 YYEKEE (reference sequence). The CDR3 runs 16 residues. The ends lost 4 bases at V and 3 bases at J; junction bases unmatched: 8. This CDR3 is CASSPRTTSGKETQYF. For the CDR3, the DNA is TGTGCCAGCAGCCCCCGAACGACTAGCGGGAAAGAGACCCAGTACTTC.

This clonotype is medium-sized (0.01 to 0.1%) within its sample. V gene TRBV4-2 combines with J gene TRBJ2-1; 8 nucleotides align to TRBD2. The germline V gene encodes CDR1 LGHNA and CDR2 YNFKEQ. CDR3 size: 15 residues. Trimming at V came to 3 bases and at J to 8 bases, leaving 9 bases not matched to a gene. CDR3 amino acids: CASSHVSGITDEQFF. The CDR3 DNA follows: TGTGCCAGCAGCCATGTTAGCGGGATAACAGATGAGCAGTTCTTC.

A note on this clonotype: This may be a read error: a much more frequent sequence differs by one nucleotide. The chain links TRBV6-4 to TRBJ2-1, with 11 bases identical to TRBD2. CDR3 length: 15 residues. CDR1 and CDR2 from the germline V gene are MRHNA and SNTAGT. The CDR3 is CASSDWTSGYSEQFF. The CDR3 DNA reads as TGTGCCAGCAGCGATTGGACTAGCGGGTACAGTGAGCAGTTCTTC.

This clonotype ranks as medium-sized. The genes are TRBV10-2 and TRBJ2-3, with TRBD1 matching 7 bases. Germline V gene data show CDR1 as WSHSY and CDR2 as SAAADI. This CDR3 has 15 amino acids. J gave up 1 base and V 3 bases, and 4 bases lay outside the gene matches. CDR3 DNA sequence: TGCGCCAGCAGTGATGCCGGGACAGGCACAGATACGCAGTATTTT. Residues: CASSDAGTGTDTQYF.

To note about this clonotype: Being one base from a much bigger clone, this may be a read error. The chain is built from TRBV2 and TRBJ2-3, with D hard to call. The CDR3 is made up of 14 amino acids. V lost 6 bases, J lost 5 bases, and 15 bases lay in between. The V gene's germline CDR1 is SNHLY and CDR2 FYNNEI. Here the CDR3 reads CASSPRTALDTQYF. The CDR3 DNA is TGTGCCAGCAGCCCCAGGACCGCCTTAGATACGCAGTATTTT.

This clonotype rates as medium-sized. The rearrangement links TRBV5-6 to TRBJ1-2; D possibly corresponds to TRBD1 (5 bases). The CDR3 contains 15 residues. V was clipped by 4 bases and J by 5 bases, with 18 bases between them. Per germline, CDR1 SGHDT and CDR2 YYEEEE. In DNA, the CDR3 is TGTGCCAGCAGCCAAACAGGTCTTAGGGGATATGGCTACACCTTC. This encodes CASSQTGLRGYGYTF.

This clonotype appeared many times. The chain carries TRBV9 and TRBJ1-1; the D gene is possibly TRBD1 (5 bases). V lost 0 bases, J lost 1 base, and 10 bases lay in between. The CDR3 spans 15 residues. The V gene's germline CDR1 is SGDLS and CDR2 YYNGEE. The CDR3 nucleotides are TGTGCCAGCAGCGTAGGAGGGGCCGGGAACACTGAAGCTTTCTTT. It translates to CASSVGGAGNTEAFF.

This clonotype rates as medium-sized (0.01 to 0.1%). This chain uses TRBV20-1 with TRBJ2-3; D is perhaps TRBD2 (5 bases). The CDR3 covers 15 residues. V lost 3 bases to trimming and J lost 0 bases, with 13 bases between them. From germline, CDR1 is DFQATT and CDR2 SNEGSKA (reference sequence). The CDR3 protein is CSASQSRGSTDTQYF. In nucleotides, the CDR3 is TGCAGTGCTAGCCAATCTCGCGGGAGCACAGATACGCAGTATTTT.

A note on this clonotype: A much larger clone is a single base away; this may be a read error. The chain is built from TRBV6-1 and TRBJ2-7, with TRBD2 matching 9 bases. Germline V gives CDR1 MNHNS, CDR2 SASEGT. The CDR3 covers 15 residues. Trimming removed 8 bases from V and 5 bases from J; junction bases left unmatched: 13. CDR3 in DNA: TGTGCCAGCGAAATAGCGGGAGCCGGTCTGCACGAGCAGTACTTC. Protein sequence: CASEIAGAGLHEQYF.